Listed below are T cell receptor beta chains from one sample, sequenced in a study of shared clonotypes between healthy human individuals. The data were produced by immunoSEQ multiplex PCR, yet TCRdb's version contains in-frame clones alone and is incomplete. This table holds around 2.3 million clones, nearly 97% found once. Sequencing used naive CD4+ T cells sorted from blood. The receptors stem from a young man in good health. CDR3s include the opening cysteine and the closing phenylalanine or tryptophan.

TRBV6-1	CASSDEGAVGGNTIYF
TRBV6-4	CASSDSNLAGDTQYF
TRBV5-4	CASSLVSGGWTYNEQFF
TRBV6-1	CASSELGLEKETQYF
TRBV6-4	CASSAVEGEKLFF
TRBV9	CASSSTGTSGGDSTDTQYF
TRBV27	CASSSGLAGGFTDTQYF
TRBV19	CASSVNRGTLRGYTF
TRBV27	CASSPRAGRRVYEQYF
TRBV9	CASSVEPNTEAFF
TRBV30	CAWLADSYEQYF
TRBV5-1	CASSLAGYGNTIYF
TRBV21-1	CASSKAPSATNEKLFF
TRBV7-8	CASRPGQWTYEQYF
TRBV6-6	CASSYGTSGPYEQYF
TRBV5-1	CASSLEDRPSGYTF
TRBV29-1	CSVQTVNTGELFF
TRBV7-2	CASSQEPGQGAYEQYF
TRBV6-1	CASITSYSGNTIYF
TRBV4-3	CASSQDLTLNEKLFF
TRBV6-1	CASRTGDHEQYF
TRBV6-1	CASSARSTYEQYF
TRBV6-5	CASSSKRRGGSYEQYF
TRBV5-1	CASSLGSIGGNEKLFF
TRBV6-5	CASSRVWEEQYF
TRBV7-2	CASSAGTSGGRSPQYF
TRBV30	CAWSWGGASTDTQYF
TRBV19	CASSIDTAGRSYSYNEQFF
TRBV9	CASSVGLAGAGGELFF
TRBV30	CAWSARGYGYTF
TRBV30	CACLGTWEQETQYF
TRBV7-9	CASSPGGNQPQHF
TRBV4-1	CASSQPLGGRRVWEETQYF
TRBV4-1	CASSQEEATWYEQYF
TRBV6-1	CASEQNRADTQYF
TRBV5-1	CASHSGSSYNEQFF
TRBV7-6	CASSPGLGYGYTF
TRBV28	CASGRSGANVLTF
TRBV2	CASSPIRTHTGELFF
TRBV7-6	CASSLRGPNEKLFF
TRBV5-6	CASSYGAPDTQYF
TRBV28	CASSSTGTAQETQYF
TRBV6-6	CASSYSMADPNTEAFF
TRBV19	CASMRYTGELFF
TRBV5-1	CASRLIGAGEGTDTQYF
TRBV7-6	CASSFLNTEAFF